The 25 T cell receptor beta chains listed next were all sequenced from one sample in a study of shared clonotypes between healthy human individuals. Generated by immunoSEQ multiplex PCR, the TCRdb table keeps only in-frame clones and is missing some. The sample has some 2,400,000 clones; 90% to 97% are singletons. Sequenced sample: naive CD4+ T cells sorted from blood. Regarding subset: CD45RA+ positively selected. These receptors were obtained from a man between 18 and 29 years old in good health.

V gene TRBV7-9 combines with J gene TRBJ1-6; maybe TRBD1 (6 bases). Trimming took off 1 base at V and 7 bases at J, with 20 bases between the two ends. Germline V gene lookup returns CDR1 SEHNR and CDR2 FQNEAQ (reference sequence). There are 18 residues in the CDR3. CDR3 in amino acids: CASSLVALQGSDNSPLHF. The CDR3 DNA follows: TGTGCCAGCAGCTTAGTTGCCTTACAGGGTTCGGACAATTCACCCCTCCACTTT.

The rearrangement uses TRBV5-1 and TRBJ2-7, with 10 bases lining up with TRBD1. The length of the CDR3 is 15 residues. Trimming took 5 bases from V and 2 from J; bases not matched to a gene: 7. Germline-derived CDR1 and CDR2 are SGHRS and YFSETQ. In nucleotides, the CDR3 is TGCGCCAGCAGACCCCCGGGACAGGGGACCTACGAGCAGTACTTC. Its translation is CASRPPGQGTYEQYF.

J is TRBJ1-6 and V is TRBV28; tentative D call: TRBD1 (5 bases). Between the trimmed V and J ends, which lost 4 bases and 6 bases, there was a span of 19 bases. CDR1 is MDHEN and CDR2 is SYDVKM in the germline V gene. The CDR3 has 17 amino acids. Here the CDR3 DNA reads TGTGCCAGCAGTTCACCGTCAGGGACGGTGCGTAATTCACCCCTCCACTTT. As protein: CASSSPSGTVRNSPLHF.

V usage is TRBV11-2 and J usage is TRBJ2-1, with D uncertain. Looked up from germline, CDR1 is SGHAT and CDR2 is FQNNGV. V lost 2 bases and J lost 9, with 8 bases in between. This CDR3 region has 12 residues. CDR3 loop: CASSLSRAEQFF. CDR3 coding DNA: TGTGCCAGCAGCTTATCCCGGGCTGAGCAGTTCTTC.

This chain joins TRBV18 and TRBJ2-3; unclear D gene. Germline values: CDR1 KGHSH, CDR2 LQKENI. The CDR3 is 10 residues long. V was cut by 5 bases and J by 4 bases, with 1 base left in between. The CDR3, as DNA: TGTGCCAGCTCAGCAGATACGCAGTATTTT. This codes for CASSADTQYF.

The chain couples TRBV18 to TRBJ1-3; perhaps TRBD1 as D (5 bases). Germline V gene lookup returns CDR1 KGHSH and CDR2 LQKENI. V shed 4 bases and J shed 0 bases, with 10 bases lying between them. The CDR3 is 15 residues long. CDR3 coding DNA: TGTGCCAGCTCACGCAGGGAGAGCTCTGGAAACACCATATATTTT. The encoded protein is CASSRRESSGNTIYF.

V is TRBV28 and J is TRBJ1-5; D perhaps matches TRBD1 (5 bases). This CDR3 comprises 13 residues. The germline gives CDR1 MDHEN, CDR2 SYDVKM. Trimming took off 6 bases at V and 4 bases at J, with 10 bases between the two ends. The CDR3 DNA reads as TGTGCCAGCAGGAAAACAGGAAATCAGCCCCAGCATTTT. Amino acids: CASRKTGNQPQHF.

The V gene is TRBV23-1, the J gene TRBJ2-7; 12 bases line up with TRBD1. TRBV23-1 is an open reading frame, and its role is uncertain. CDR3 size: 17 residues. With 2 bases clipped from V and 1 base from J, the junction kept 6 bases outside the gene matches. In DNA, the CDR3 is TGCGCCAGCAGTCAAGGGACAGGGGGCCGATATTCCTACGAGCAGTACTTC. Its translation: CASSQGTGGRYSYEQYF.

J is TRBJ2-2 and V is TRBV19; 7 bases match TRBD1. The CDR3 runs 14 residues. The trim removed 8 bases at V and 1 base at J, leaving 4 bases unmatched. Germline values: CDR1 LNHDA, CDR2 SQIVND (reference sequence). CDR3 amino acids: CASDRTGNTGELFF. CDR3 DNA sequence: TGTGCCAGTGATAGGACAGGGAACACCGGGGAGCTGTTTTTT. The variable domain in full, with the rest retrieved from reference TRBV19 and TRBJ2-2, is DGGITQSPKYLFRKEGQNVTLSCEQNLNHDAMYWYRQDPGQGLRLIYYSQIVNDFQKGDIAEGYSVSREKKESFPLTVTSAQKNPTAFYLCASDRTGNTGELFFGEGSRLTVL.

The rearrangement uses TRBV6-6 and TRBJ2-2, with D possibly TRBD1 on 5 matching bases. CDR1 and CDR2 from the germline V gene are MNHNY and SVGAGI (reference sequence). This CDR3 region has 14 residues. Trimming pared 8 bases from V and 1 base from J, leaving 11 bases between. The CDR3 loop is CASGAGLNTGELFF. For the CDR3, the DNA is TGTGCCAGCGGAGCAGGGTTGAACACCGGGGAGCTGTTTTTT.

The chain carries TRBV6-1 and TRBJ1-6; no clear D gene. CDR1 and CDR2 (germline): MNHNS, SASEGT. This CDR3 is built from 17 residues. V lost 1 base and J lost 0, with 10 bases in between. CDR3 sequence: CASSEGSQSSYNSPLHF. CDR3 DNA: TGTGCCAGCAGTGAAGGTTCGCAGAGCTCCTATAATTCACCCCTCCACTTT.

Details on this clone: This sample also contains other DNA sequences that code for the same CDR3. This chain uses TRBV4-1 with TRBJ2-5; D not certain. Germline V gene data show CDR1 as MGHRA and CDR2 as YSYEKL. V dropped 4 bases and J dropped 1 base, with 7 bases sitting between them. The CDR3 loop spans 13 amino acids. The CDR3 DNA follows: TGCGCCAGCAGCCTGGGTGTCCAAGAGACCCAGTACTTC. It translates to CASSLGVQETQYF.

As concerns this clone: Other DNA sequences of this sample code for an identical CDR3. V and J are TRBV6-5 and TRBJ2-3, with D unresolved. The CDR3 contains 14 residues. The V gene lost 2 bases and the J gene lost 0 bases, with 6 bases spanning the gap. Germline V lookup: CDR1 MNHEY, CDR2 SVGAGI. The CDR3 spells CASSYSLSTDTQYF. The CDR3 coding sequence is TGTGCCAGCAGTTACAGCCTGAGCACAGATACGCAGTATTTT.

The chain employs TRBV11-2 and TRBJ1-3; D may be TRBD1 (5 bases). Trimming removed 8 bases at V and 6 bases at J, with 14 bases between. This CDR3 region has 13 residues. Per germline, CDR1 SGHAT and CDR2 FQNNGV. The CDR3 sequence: CASGYSGANTIYF. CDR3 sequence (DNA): TGTGCCAGCGGGTATTCCGGGGCAAACACCATATATTTT.

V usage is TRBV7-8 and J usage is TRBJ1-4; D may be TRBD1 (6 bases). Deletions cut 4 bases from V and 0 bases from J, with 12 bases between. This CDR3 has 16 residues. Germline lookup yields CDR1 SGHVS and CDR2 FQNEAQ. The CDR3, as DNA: TGTGCCAGCAGCTCCGGACAGCTTACAACTAATGAAAAACTGTTTTTT. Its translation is CASSSGQLTTNEKLFF.

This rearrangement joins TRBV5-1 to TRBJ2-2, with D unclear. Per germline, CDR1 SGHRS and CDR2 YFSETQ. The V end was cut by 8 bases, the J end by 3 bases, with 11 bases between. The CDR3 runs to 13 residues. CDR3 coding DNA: TGCGCCAGTTCATACTCCGACACCGGGGAGCTGTTTTTT. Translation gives CASSYSDTGELFF.

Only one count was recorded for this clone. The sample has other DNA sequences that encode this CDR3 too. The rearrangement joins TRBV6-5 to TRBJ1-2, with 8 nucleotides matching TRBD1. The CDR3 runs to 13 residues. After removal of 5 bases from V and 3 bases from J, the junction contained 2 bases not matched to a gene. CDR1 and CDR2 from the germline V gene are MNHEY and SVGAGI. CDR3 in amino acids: CASSLTGDYGYTF. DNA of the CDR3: TGTGCCAGCAGTCTGACAGGGGACTATGGCTACACCTTC.

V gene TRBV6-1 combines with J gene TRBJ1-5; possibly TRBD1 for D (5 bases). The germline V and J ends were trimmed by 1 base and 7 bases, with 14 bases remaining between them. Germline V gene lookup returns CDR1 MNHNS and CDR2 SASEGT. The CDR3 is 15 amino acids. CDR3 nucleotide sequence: TGTGCCAGCAGTGAAGGGTCGGTGGGGACCCAGCCCCAGCATTTT. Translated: CASSEGSVGTQPQHF.

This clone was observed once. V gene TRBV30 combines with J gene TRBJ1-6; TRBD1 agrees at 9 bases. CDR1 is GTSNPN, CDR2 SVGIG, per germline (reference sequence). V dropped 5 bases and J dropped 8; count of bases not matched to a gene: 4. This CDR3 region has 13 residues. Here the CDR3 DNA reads TGTGCCTGGCAGGGACAGGGTGATTCACCCCTCCACTTT. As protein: CAWQGQGDSPLHF.

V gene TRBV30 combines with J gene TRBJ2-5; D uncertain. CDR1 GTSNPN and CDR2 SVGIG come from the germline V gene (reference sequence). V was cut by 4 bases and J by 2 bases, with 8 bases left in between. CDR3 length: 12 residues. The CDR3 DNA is TGTGCCTGGACCCTAGGACAAGAGACCCAGTACTTC. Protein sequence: CAWTLGQETQYF. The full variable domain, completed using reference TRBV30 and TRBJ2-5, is SQTIHQWPATLVQPVGSPLSLECTVEGTSNPNLYWYRQAAGRGLQLLFYSVGIGQISSEVPQNLSASRPQDRQFILSSKKLLLSDSGFYLCAWTLGQETQYFGPGTRLLVL.

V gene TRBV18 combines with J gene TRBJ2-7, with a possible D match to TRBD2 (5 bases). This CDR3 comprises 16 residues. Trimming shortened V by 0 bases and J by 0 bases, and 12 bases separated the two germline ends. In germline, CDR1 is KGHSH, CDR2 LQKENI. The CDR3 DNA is TGTGCCAGCTCACCACCTTTTAGCGTTTACTCCTACGAGCAGTACTTC. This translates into CASSPPFSVYSYEQYF.

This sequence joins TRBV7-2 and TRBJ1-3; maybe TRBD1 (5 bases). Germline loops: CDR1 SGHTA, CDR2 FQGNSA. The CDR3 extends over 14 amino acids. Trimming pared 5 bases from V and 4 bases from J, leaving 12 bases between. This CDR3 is CASSPGLPGNTIYF. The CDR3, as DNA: TGTGCCAGCAGCCCAGGGCTGCCGGGAAACACCATATATTTT.

The CDR3 is CASSGDRGPESEQFF. CDR3 sequence (DNA): TGCGCCAGCAGTGGGGACCGGGGGCCAGAAAGTGAGCAGTTCTTC. The chain carries TRBV10-1 and TRBJ2-1; D is possibly TRBD1 or TRBD2 (6 bases each). Germline-derived CDR1 and CDR2 are WNHNN and SYGVQD (reference sequence). The ends were cut back, 4 bases at V and 9 bases at J, with 19 bases in the middle. The CDR3 sequence is 15 residues long.

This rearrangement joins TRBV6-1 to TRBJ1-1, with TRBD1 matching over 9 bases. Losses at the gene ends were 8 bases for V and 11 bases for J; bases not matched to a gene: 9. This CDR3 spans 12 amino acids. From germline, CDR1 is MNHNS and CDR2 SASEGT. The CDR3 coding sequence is TGTGCCAGCGGGACAGGGAGCTCTTTGGCTTTCTTT. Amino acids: CASGTGSSLAFF.

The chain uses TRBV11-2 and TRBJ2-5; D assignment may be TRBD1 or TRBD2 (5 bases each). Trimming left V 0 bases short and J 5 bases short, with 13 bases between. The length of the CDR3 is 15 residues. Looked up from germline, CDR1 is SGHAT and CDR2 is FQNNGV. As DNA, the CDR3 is TGTGCCAGCAGCTTAGATCCAGGGAGTGTTGAGACCCAGTACTTC. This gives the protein CASSLDPGSVETQYF.